This T cell receptor (beta chain) was sequenced for a study of graft-versus-host responses after intestinal transplantation. In the study overall: Multivisceral, liver-intestinal, or isolated intestinal transplants were given to recipients. After anti-thymocyte globulin induction, recipients took tacrolimus and steroids for roughly three years. Study-level results: Investigators detected GvH clones in recipient marrow, with some emerging earlier in ileum or blood. Early declines in HvG clones that occurred post-transplant were associated with peak circulating GvH clone levels.

Profiled with immunoSEQ multiplex PCR; TCRdb holds only in-frame clones, not every one. The sample records tens of thousands of clones, about 90% being singletons. Only one count was recorded for this clone. What it binds is unknown. The CDR3 is 18 amino acids. V dropped 5 bases and J dropped 4 bases, with 24 bases sitting between them. Germline V gene data show CDR1 as SGHTA and CDR2 as FQGTGA. The sample consisted of PBMCs, taken 650 to 690 days after intestinal transplant. The chain employs TRBV7-3 and TRBJ1-3; D is possibly TRBD1 (6 bases). The receptor was derived from a human patient who received an intestinal transplant, so some T cells may come from the graft donor. This chain's CDR3 is CASSPLPSGQLTGNTIYF. In DNA, the CDR3 is TGTGCCAGCAGCCCCTTACCCAGTGGACAGCTTACGGGAAACACCATATATTTT.